Included here is one TCR beta chain sequence, with context. Its antigen is not yet known. No much larger clonotype is one base removed from it; base qualities were not supplied. Synthetic TCR analog templates were spiked into each PCR to estimate absolute template abundance from read counts. Using the immunoSEQ assay, TCRbeta CDR3 regions were amplified from genomic DNA with bias-controlled V and J gene primers. Sequencing of rearranged TCRbeta segments was performed at approximately 20X coverage. For the original study's pipeline: Sequencing errors were corrected by clustering and CDR3s were annotated against IMGT to assign V, D and J genes. Out-of-frame and stop-codon sequences were excluded, and only productive TCRbeta rearrangements were used in downstream analyses. To compute clonality, Shannon entropy was normalized by the log of the number of unique productive sequences and then subtracted from one. Fisher's exact test with Benjamini-Hochberg correction, at a threshold of adjusted p below 0.01, was used to find clones that differed between time points or between blood and tumor. The source is immuneACCESS, and TCRdb retained only in-frame sequences with V and J called. Part of the clones is not carried over; for the studies checked, unresolved V genes explain less than half of this, and the remainder is unexplained. V, J and clone size derive from that table, while D and trimming were established from the DNA sequence. This sample lists around 26,000 clones; 80% to 90% were detected once. The ten largest clonotypes hold approximately 31% of the sample.

The CDR3 measures 14 amino acids from cysteine to phenylalanine. The kept DNA is CDR3 alone, 42 bases in frame from the first base. At the junction V is shortened by 2 bases and J by 4 bases, with 12 bases in between. The germline V gene yields MNHEY for CDR1 and SVGAGI for CDR2. The data belong to a study of PD-L1 blockade in urothelial cancer listed by TCRdb under 2017. Turning to the overall study: All patients started therapy around 2014 and received atezolizumab 1,200 mg intravenously every 3 weeks. Pretreatment tumor samples, along with matched peripheral blood serially collected before and after atezolizumab treatment, were subjected to TCR sequencing. In the same patients, pretreatment tumors underwent whole exome sequencing and RNA sequencing in addition to TCR sequencing. Patients had an ECOG performance status of 0 or 1 and had received between 0 and 3 prior chemotherapy regimens. The study, an exploratory multi-omic analysis, examined somatic, immune and clinical correlates of response to PD-L1 blockade with atezolizumab in urothelial cancer. Blood samples gave a median of about 150,000 T cells and tens of thousands of unique TCRs, with a median clonality of about 0.078. About nine tenths of the roughly 29 patients were identified as males with urothelial cancer of bladder origin, and a prior smoking history was reported by 18 of 29 patients. Durable clinical benefit was defined as progression-free survival longer than 6 months, and TCR features were also tested against progression-free and overall survival. Approximately 30 patients had pretreatment blood TCR-seq, about 25 had at least one posttreatment blood collection, and about 25 had tumor TCR-seq. Blood samples were analyzed at two time points: 3 weeks after treatment start (second dose) and 6 weeks after treatment start. Roughly nine patients achieved durable clinical benefit and approximately 20 did not. Results the study describes overall, beyond this receptor: Improved progression-free and overall survival was associated with having pretreatment peripheral blood TCR clonality below the median. Small sample size (n ≈ 30) and many exploratory analyses mean the results are intended to be hypothesis-generating. At 3 weeks after the start of treatment, tumor-associated TCR clones in peripheral blood had expanded more in patients with durable benefit (n of about 22, p = 0.022).

A cohort of 30 or so patients with locally advanced or metastatic urothelial carcinoma, treated at Memorial Sloan Kettering on a trial protocol, was included. Peripheral blood mononuclear cells were collected pretreatment and during treatment, with between 1 and 8 total time points obtained per patient. The Qiagen DNeasy Blood extraction kit was used to purify genomic DNA from total PBMCs and tumor samples. PBMCs were collected pretreatment and during treatment and were isolated and stored as previously described. The rearranged chain carries TRBV6-5 and TRBJ2-7; the D gene is perhaps TRBD1, on 6 matching bases. The clonotype comes from a man aged 55-75 years with urothelial cancer. The sample consisted of PBMCs, taken around atezolizumab (anti-PD-L1) treatment. The CDR3 is CASSYRDTYYEQYF. The bases read TGTGCCAGCAGTTACCGGGACACGTATTACGAGCAGTACTTC.